The source of this T cell receptor beta chain is a study of cytomegalovirus exposure and HLA in healthy donors. Study-wide results and caveats: When analyzed later, the rates of TCR association showed variation by HLA locus, with DRB1 the most and HLA-C the fewest.

The PCR ran on 60 Vbeta and 13 Jbeta primers. Sequenced by immunoSEQ multiplex PCR; TCRdb stores in-frame clones only, minus some. The sample has approximately 110,000 clones, approximately 71% seen once; the top ten hold under 10%. This CDR3 is 16 amino acids long. The germline V and J ends were trimmed by 3 bases and 6 bases, with 16 bases remaining between them. Germline loops: CDR1 SGHNT, CDR2 YYREEE (reference sequence). On this clone: Its antigen is undetermined.

The J gene is TRBJ1-6, the V gene TRBV5-4; D might be TRBD1 (6 bases). The sequence was obtained from a man aged 35 to 55 in good health and CMV-seronegative. Sequencing input: PBMCs. CDR3 DNA sequence: TGTGCCAGCAGCTCCTGGGGGGGCCGGGGTAATTCACCCCTCCACTTT. It encodes CASSSWGGRGNSPLHF.